Presented here are 6 T cell receptor beta chains from one specimen sequenced in a study of control samples from healthy donors and cancer patients. Using immunoSEQ multiplex PCR, the repertoire was profiled, and TCRdb retains in-frame clones only, with some absent. This repertoire shows 140,000 to 150,000 clones, 93% found once; its top ten account for 5.8%. Sequenced input: blood. These receptors came from a man younger than 35 in good health.

The chain joins TRBV28 to TRBJ2-1; 11 bases fit TRBD2. Germline CDR1 reads MDHEN; CDR2 reads SYDVKM. V shed 9 bases, J shed 4 bases, and the junction held 2 bases outside the gene matches. This CDR3 region has 13 residues. The CDR3: CASLAGGYNEQFF. CDR3 DNA sequence: TGTGCCAGTCTAGCGGGGGGATACAATGAGCAGTTCTTC.

The chain links TRBV6-6 to TRBJ2-3; D is ambiguous. The CDR3 consists of 14 residues. The ends were cut back, 2 bases at V and 3 bases at J, with 9 bases in the middle. Per the germline V gene, CDR1 is MNHNY and CDR2 is SVGAGI (reference sequence). CDR3: CASSYRLETDTQYF. DNA of the CDR3: TGTGCCAGCAGTTACCGACTCGAAACAGATACGCAGTATTTT.

This clone was detected once. The chain employs TRBV7-9 and TRBJ1-1, with a weak D call TRBD1 (5 bases). The CDR3 contains 14 residues. Trimming removed 5 bases at V and 2 bases at J, with 12 bases between. Looked up from germline, CDR1 is SEHNR and CDR2 is FQNEAQ (reference sequence). In DNA, the CDR3 is TGTGCCAGCAGCGAGCAGGGACTTAACACTGAAGCTTTCTTT. Residues: CASSEQGLNTEAFF.

This clone has just a few counts. V gene TRBV3-1 (or the pseudogene TRBV3-2) combines with J gene TRBJ2-7; possibly TRBD1 or TRBD2 for D (5 bases each). Trimming cost V 4 bases and J 1 base, with 14 bases left between them. The CDR3 loop spans 15 amino acids. Germline V CDR1 and CDR2: LGHDT, YNNKEL (reference sequence). CDR3 in DNA: TGTGCCAGCAGCCCGGGGCCTTTTGGGTCCTACGAGCAGTACTTC. Translated: CASSPGPFGSYEQYF.

The rearrangement links TRBV25-1 to TRBJ1-1; D call uncertain. This CDR3 is 11 amino acids long. CDR1 is MGHDK and CDR2 is SYGVNS in the germline V gene. The V and J ends lost 2 bases and 7 bases respectively, with 5 bases between them. The CDR3, as DNA: TGTGCCAGCAGTGAAGGCGGTGAAGCTTTCTTT. This gives the protein CASSEGGEAFF.

The V and J genes are TRBV7-9 and TRBJ2-6, with a weak D call TRBD2 (5 bases). Trimming removed 5 bases at V and 2 bases at J, with 13 bases between. The CDR3 consists of 16 residues. CDR1 and CDR2 (germline): SEHNR, FQNEAQ (reference sequence). The CDR3 nucleotides are TGTGCCAGCAGCCAGTTGGGGAGAGCTGGGGCCAACGTCCTGACTTTC. Translating it yields CASSQLGRAGANVLTF.